The source of this T cell receptor (beta chain) is a study of blood T cells in healthy people across ages (dated by TCRdb to the mid-2010s). In terms of the full investigation: In model experiments, template switching captured roughly one uniquely barcoded TCR beta cDNA molecule for every two T cells. Four age groups were formed from the donors: young (average approximately 15 years), middle-aged (less than 40), aged (about 62) and long-lived (82). For two donors (one aged 18 to 29 and one aged 80 or older), the study analyzed two additional independent replicas of 1 million unique cDNA reads from the same blood draw. To track age-related changes in TCR beta repertoire diversity, the study relied on deep sequencing normalized with unique cDNA molecular identifiers. To avoid experimental bias, donors of different ages were spread randomly across the sequencing lanes. Summary of the overall study and its limitations: Because donor CMV infection status was unknown, age-related changes in expanded clonotypes were potentially confounded. Compared with the aged group, more naive CD4+ T cells, fewer expanded clones and increased TCR diversity were shown by the long-lived group, suggesting age selection. As age increased, observed TCR beta diversity per million T cells dropped in a roughly linear way, and a significant reduction was already evident by age 40. Total diversity estimates from one million sequenced T cells were considered lower bounds and underestimates. Conclusive comparison of naive and antigen-experienced compartments was prevented by the profiling of bulk unsorted PBMCs. There was a strong correlation between observed TCR beta diversity and the percentage of naive T cells measured by flow cytometry.

Points on this clonotype: The antigen it binds to is not known. Base qualities are not provided; no much larger clone lies one nucleotide away.

The CDR3, from cysteine to phenylalanine, totals 13 residues. Only the CDR3 DNA stays, 39 bases, in frame from base 1. V loses 4 bases, J loses 3 bases, and the germline ends lie 10 bases apart. CDR1 SNHLY and CDR2 FYNNEI were looked up in the germline V gene. Donors were a few dozen systemically healthy Caucasian individuals from Russia aged about 6 to 100 years. Ten milliliters of peripheral blood were drawn from each donor into EDTA-treated Vacutainer tubes. Ficoll-Paque density-gradient centrifugation was used to isolate PBMCs, with at least 6.5 million per sample. Total RNA was extracted from PBMCs with Trizol reagent, with at least 5.5 micrograms obtained per sample. For every donor, an aliquot of PBMCs went through flow cytometry to measure the percentages of naive CD45RAhigh/CD27high T cells. The method was 5' RACE. Data came from an Illumina HiSeq 2500. A second 7 to 11 cycle PCR used a sample-barcoded 5' primer and a J-beta primer mix. Each TCR beta cDNA molecule received a unique molecular identifier from a template-switch 5' adaptor carrying 12 random nucleotides. Each sample yielded at least 2.5 million CDR3-containing paired-end reads. First-strand cDNA was synthesized from all RNA with the Mint cDNA synthesis kit, primed by a TRBC-specific oligonucleotide. Following uracil-DNA glycosylase treatment, all cDNA underwent a first 18-cycle PCR with the universal primers M1SS and BC2_uni_R. In the authors' own workflow: Normalization of each sample was performed by random selection of 1 million high-quality reads, each carrying a distinct molecular identifier. Reads with shared molecular identifiers were discarded instead of being binned into consensus sequences. CDR3 identification, clonotype clustering and error correction used MiTCR with a Q25 quality threshold and the strictest error-elimination algorithm. A nonparametric unseen species model with Euler transformation was used to estimate lower-bound total TCR beta diversity. TCRdb reprocessed the public reads (quality trimming at Q25 with fastp, clone calling with MiXCR) and kept in-frame beta chains. Identical CDR3 proteins give one entry, which carries the most common genes and DNA. TCRdb, not the authors, supplied the V and J calls. Recorded for this sample are approximately 400,000 distinct CDR3 sequences; approximately 47% of them occurred a single time. The top ten clones comprise 45% to 55% of the sample.

The V and J genes are TRBV2 and TRBJ2-7; TRBD1 could be the D gene, as 6 bases match. Sequenced sample: blood. This receptor was taken from a man in his sixties in good health. The sequence in DNA is TGTGCCAGCAGTGTCGAACAGGGCTACGAGCAGTACTTC. Translated, it gives CASSVEQGYEQYF.